These T cell receptor beta chains were read from a single sample in a study of blood T cell repertoires in COVID-19. The table came from immunoSEQ multiplex PCR; TCRdb's copy has only in-frame clones and leaves some out. Of roughly 300,000 clones listed, about 92% are singletons. The sample taken for sequencing was PBMCs or T cells enriched from blood (not recorded which). Receptors originate from a woman under 40 who had recovered from COVID-19. Both conserved end residues are part of each CDR3. Fields, in order: V gene, J gene, CDR3 protein.

V gene: TRBV5-1; J gene: TRBJ2-7; CDR3 protein: CASSLPKSGGVSYEQYF
V gene: TRBV28; J gene: TRBJ2-7; CDR3 protein: CASSPAGTGRNEQYF
V gene: TRBV2; J gene: TRBJ1-5; CDR3 protein: CASSDDRVYQPQHF
V gene: TRBV21-1; J gene: TRBJ2-7; CDR3 protein: CASRTVRGAYEQYF
V gene: TRBV6-6; J gene: TRBJ2-6; CDR3 protein: CASSPFRSSGANVLTF
V gene: TRBV27; J gene: TRBJ2-7; CDR3 protein: CASSFYPGTADSYEQYF
V gene: TRBV7-9; J gene: TRBJ1-6; CDR3 protein: CASSIEGQGGSPLHF
V gene: TRBV15; J gene: TRBJ2-1; CDR3 protein: CATGVGGINEQFF
V gene: TRBV4-1; J gene: TRBJ2-1; CDR3 protein: CASREGLADNEQFF
V gene: TRBV9; J gene: TRBJ2-2; CDR3 protein: CASSVVPGTTGELFF
V gene: TRBV2; J gene: TRBJ1-1; CDR3 protein: CASSAKKGARAFF
V gene: TRBV2; J gene: TRBJ1-6; CDR3 protein: CASREQGIGYNSPLHF
V gene: TRBV5-6; J gene: TRBJ2-7; CDR3 protein: CASSLLSVRASGAEQYF
V gene: TRBV2; J gene: TRBJ2-7; CDR3 protein: CASSSDSPGQYF
V gene: TRBV2; J gene: TRBJ1-3; CDR3 protein: CASREGTVSGNTIYF
V gene: TRBV9; J gene: TRBJ2-5; CDR3 protein: CASSGTSLQETQYF
V gene: TRBV3-1/TRBV3-2; J gene: TRBJ2-1; CDR3 protein: CASSHEAGGTYNEQFF
V gene: TRBV9; J gene: TRBJ2-3; CDR3 protein: CASSVTRNTDTQYF
V gene: TRBV28; J gene: TRBJ2-1; CDR3 protein: CASSLLSEQFF
V gene: TRBV27; J gene: TRBJ1-6; CDR3 protein: CASSPGSGNSPLHF
V gene: TRBV11-1; J gene: TRBJ2-7; CDR3 protein: CASRGGYEQYF
V gene: TRBV19; J gene: TRBJ1-1; CDR3 protein: CASIRGEGMNTEAFF
V gene: TRBV7-2; J gene: TRBJ2-1; CDR3 protein: CASSSGGRLANEQFF
V gene: TRBV5-1; J gene: TRBJ2-5; CDR3 protein: CASSSSTGQETQYF
V gene: TRBV11-2; J gene: TRBJ2-2; CDR3 protein: CASTPTENTGELFF
V gene: TRBV25-1; J gene: TRBJ1-2; CDR3 protein: CASSEYPPDSTTNYGYTF
V gene: TRBV15; J gene: TRBJ1-5; CDR3 protein: CATRSGTLDGDQPQHF
V gene: TRBV3-1/TRBV3-2; J gene: TRBJ2-7; CDR3 protein: CASSQRTSGSSEQYF
V gene: TRBV7-9; J gene: TRBJ1-4; CDR3 protein: CASSPGTGYEKLFF
V gene: TRBV9; J gene: TRBJ1-4; CDR3 protein: CASSAGTGVNEKLFF
V gene: TRBV28; J gene: TRBJ1-6; CDR3 protein: CASSSRQGRYNSPLHF